These 4 T cell receptor beta chains were all obtained from the same sample, sequenced in a study of Ad26.COV2.S vaccination and SARS-CoV-2 variants. Data came from immunoSEQ multiplex PCR; TCRdb stores just in-frame clones and leaves some out. Here the sample spans over 450,000 clones, about 88% being singletons. As for treatment: 15 to 20 received Ad26.COV2.S at low or high dose, single or two shots; five or six received placebo; per-sample allocation not given. Collection of samples fell on day 63 after the first vaccine or placebo injection. Sequencing was performed on peripheral blood, taken in a trial of Ad26.COV2.S vaccine versus placebo. The receptor source for this set is a person between 18 and 59 years old who received the Ad26.COV2.S COVID-19 vaccine or a placebo.

The CDR3, as DNA: TGTGCCAGCAGCTCGAGCGGGAGCGTGTGGGAGACCCAGTACTTC. This translates into CASSSSGSVWETQYF. The genes are TRBV7-9 and TRBJ2-5; TRBD2 matches 8 bases. This CDR3 has 15 amino acids. CDR1 SEHNR and CDR2 FQNEAQ come from the germline V gene (reference sequence). V shed 4 bases, J shed 5 bases, and the junction held 9 bases outside the gene matches.

The V call is TRBV6-5, the J call TRBJ2-7, with D unclear. The CDR3 extends over 14 amino acids. V lost 4 bases and J 1 base, leaving 11 bases between the germline ends. In germline, CDR1 is MNHEY, CDR2 SVGAGI. The CDR3 loop reads CASSSASGSYEQYF. The CDR3 DNA sequence: TGTGCCAGCAGTTCCGCGTCCGGGTCCTACGAGCAGTACTTC.

CDR3 coding DNA: TGTGCCAGCAGCCTCGGTAGCGGGGGGGCTTACGAGCAGTACTTC. Protein product: CASSLGSGGAYEQYF. The J gene is TRBJ2-7, the V gene TRBV7-3; 11 nucleotides match TRBD2. This CDR3 is 15 amino acids long. Germline CDR1 reads SGHTA; CDR2 reads FQGTGA. After removal of 5 bases from V and 4 bases from J, the junction contained 7 bases not matched to a gene.

This chain connects TRBV20-1 to TRBJ1-5; no reliable D call. CDR3 size: 15 residues. Trimming removed 3 bases from V and 4 bases from J, with 16 bases in between. Germline CDR1 and CDR2: DFQATT and SNEGSKA (reference sequence). CDR3 protein: CSASNVRGGNQPQHF. The CDR3 DNA reads TGCAGTGCTAGTAATGTCCGCGGAGGTAATCAGCCCCAGCATTTT.